This TCR beta chain was identified in a study of tumor-infiltrating lymphocytes in primary liver carcinoma. Making TCR beta cDNA involved approximately 530 ng total RNA and a constant-region primer. Sequencing libraries for TCR beta derived from three nested multiplex PCR rounds that used slightly modified ARM-PCR. The first two PCR rounds used TRBV1-TRBV30 primers with a Cbeta primer, approximately 10 cycles each. TCRdb re-analysed the multiplex PCR reads in MiXCR, keeping a single row per CDR3 protein. The profile shows some 180,000 distinct CDR3 sequences, around 85% of them singletons. Germline values: CDR1 SGHAT, CDR2 FQNNGV. This CDR3 region has 17 residues. Joint extraction of RNA and DNA used roughly 17-32 mg of bulk tissue that was unsorted. HBV chronically infected the treatment-naive patients. Sampling of each tumor involved five separate regions. Comment on this clonotype: At one of its ends the junction is not consistent with the germline gene, which may arise from a read error.

The specimen sequenced was tumor tissue from primary liver carcinoma. The V gene is TRBV11-2, the J gene TRBJ2-3, with D perhaps TRBD2 (6 bases). This sequence was found in a man between 35 and 55 years old with primary liver carcinoma and hepatitis B virus infection. The CDR3 here is CASSLDSGDTSTNTQYF. In DNA form, the CDR3 reads TGTGCCAGCAGCTTAGATTCGGGGGATACTAGCACAAATACGCAGTATTTT.